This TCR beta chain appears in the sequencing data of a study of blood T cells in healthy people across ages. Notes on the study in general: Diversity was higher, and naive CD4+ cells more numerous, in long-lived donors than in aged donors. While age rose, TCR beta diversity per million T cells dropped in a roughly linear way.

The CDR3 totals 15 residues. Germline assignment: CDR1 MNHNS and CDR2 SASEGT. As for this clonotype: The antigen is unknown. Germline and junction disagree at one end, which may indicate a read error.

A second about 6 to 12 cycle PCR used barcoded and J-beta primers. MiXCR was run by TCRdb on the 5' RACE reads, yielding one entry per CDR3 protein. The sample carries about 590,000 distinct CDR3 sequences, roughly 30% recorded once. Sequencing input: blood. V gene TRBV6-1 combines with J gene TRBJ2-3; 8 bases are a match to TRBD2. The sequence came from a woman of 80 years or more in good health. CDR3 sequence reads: CASSVARGVTDTRYF. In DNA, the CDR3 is TGTGCCAGCAGCGTAGCGCGGGGGGTCACAGATACGCGGTATTTT.